What follows describes a single TCR beta chain. No antigen is known for it. The CDR3 runs 14 residues. The germline gives CDR1 SQVTM, CDR2 ANQGSEA. Trimming took off 2 bases at V and 4 bases at J, with 12 bases between the two ends. Preparation of the TCRbeta library was carried out with unique molecular identifiers. TCRdb processed the PCR reads anew with MiXCR; each CDR3 protein has one entry. The sample consists of 200,000 to 300,000 distinct CDR3 sequences, roughly 24% of them appearing once. This record comes from a study of T-cell reconstitution after alpha-beta-depleted transplantation in children. Broader study findings: At around two months after transplant, the alpha-beta T cells were reportedly derived from several hundred expanded clones that came from non-depleted graft cells. T-cell counts and diversity at one year post-transplant came mainly from newly produced T cells.

This rearrangement joins TRBV29-1 to TRBJ2-1, with a possible D match to TRBD2 (5 bases). The starting material was PBMCs, obtained before TCRalphabeta/CD19-depleted stem cell transplant. This clonotype was obtained from a girl aged 2-10 years with Fanconi anemia, due to receive a stem cell transplant. Here the CDR3 reads CSVEWRTDYNEQFF. In nucleotides, the CDR3 is TGCAGCGTTGAATGGAGGACGGATTACAATGAGCAGTTCTTC.